One and the same sample provided the 20 T cell receptor beta chains below, sequenced in a study of CD8 T cell repertoires and HIV-1 epitope variants. The protocol was immunoSEQ multiplex PCR, while the TCRdb copy is restricted to in-frame clones and leaves out a portion. The sample shows 4,800 or so clones, 55% to 70% of them seen only once. For these receptors, no antigen is known. The source material was cultured CD8+ T cells derived from PBMCs. Every receptor here comes from a male donor with HIV.

This clone was observed a handful of times. The rearrangement links TRBV14 to TRBJ2-7; D not certain. Looked up from germline, CDR1 is SGHDN and CDR2 is FVKESK. This CDR3 is 13 amino acids long. V was shortened by 1 base and J by 3 bases, with 7 bases between the two germline ends. CDR3 sequence: CASSQVVSYEQYF. The CDR3 DNA reads TGTGCCAGCAGCCAAGTGGTCAGCTACGAGCAGTACTTC.

V and J are TRBV19 and TRBJ2-1; TRBD2 matches at 7 bases. Losses at the gene ends were 3 bases for V and 0 bases for J; bases not matched to a gene: 2. CDR3 length: 15 residues. CDR1 is LNHDA and CDR2 is SQIVND in the germline V gene (reference sequence). The DNA for the CDR3 is TGTGCCAGTAGTATTACGGGAGGCTCCTACAATGAGCAGTTCTTC. Protein: CASSITGGSYNEQFF.

This clone was detected only a few times. The chain employs TRBV7-9 and TRBJ2-3, with D hard to call. Germline CDR1 and CDR2: SEHNR and FQNEAQ (reference sequence). Trimming stripped 1 base from V and 1 base from J, with 9 bases between. CDR3 length: 15 residues. CDR3 in DNA: TGTGCCAGCAGCTTAGTTGAGCAGCGCACAGATACGCAGTATTTT. Protein sequence: CASSLVEQRTDTQYF.

DNA of the CDR3: TGTGCCAGCAGCCCCGGGCTTAGGGATACCTACGAGCAGTACTTC. Translation: CASSPGLRDTYEQYF. The chain couples TRBV7-6 to TRBJ2-7; unclear D gene. Between the trimmed V and J ends, which lost 5 bases and 2 bases, there was a span of 16 bases. The CDR3 is made up of 15 amino acids. The germline V gene encodes CDR1 SGHVS and CDR2 FNYEAQ. The whole variable domain, remainder taken from reference TRBV7-6 and TRBJ2-7, is GAGVSQSPRYKVTKRGQDVALRCDPISGHVSLYWYRQALGQGPEFLTYFNYEAQQDKSGLPNDRFSAERPEGSISTLTIQRTEQRDSAMYRCASSPGLRDTYEQYFGPGTRLTVT.

This clone was seen once. The chain recombines TRBV5-1 with TRBJ2-7; D call uncertain. The ends were cut back, 5 bases at V and 5 bases at J, with 8 bases in the middle. The CDR3 consists of 11 residues. Per the germline V gene, CDR1 is SGHRS and CDR2 is YFSETQ. CDR3 sequence reads: CASRSSDEQYF. The CDR3 bases are TGCGCCAGCAGGTCGAGCGACGAGCAGTACTTC.

This clone has just one count. The V and J genes are TRBV11-2 and TRBJ2-2, with 7 bases matching TRBD2. The CDR3 totals 15 residues. Per germline, CDR1 SGHAT and CDR2 FQNNGV. The V gene end was trimmed by 4 bases and the J gene end by 7 bases; junction bases not matched to a gene: 9. The CDR3 protein is CASSSSVLAGGELFF. The CDR3 DNA reads as TGTGCCAGCAGCTCAAGTGTATTAGCGGGCGGGGAGCTGTTTTTT. Looking up the rest from reference TRBV11-2 and TRBJ2-2 gives the full variable domain: EAGVAQSPRYKIIEKRQSVAFWCNPISGHATLYWYQQILGQGPKLLIQFQNNGVVDDSQLPKDRFSAERLKGVDSTLKIQPAKLEDSAVYLCASSSSVLAGGELFFGEGSRLTVL.

The table lists this clone with a count of one. The genes are TRBV5-4 and TRBJ2-1, with D hard to call. Deletions cut 3 bases from V and 2 bases from J, with 3 bases between. The CDR3 loop spans 12 amino acids. Germline V gene lookup returns CDR1 SGHNT and CDR2 YYREEE (reference sequence). In DNA, the CDR3 is TGTGCCAGCAGCTCACCCTACAATGAGCAGTTCTTC. This encodes CASSSPYNEQFF.

V and J are TRBV5-1 and TRBJ2-7, with D perhaps TRBD1 or TRBD2 (5 bases each). The germline V gene has CDR1 SGHRS and CDR2 YFSETQ. Between the trimmed V and J ends, which lost 3 bases and 0 bases, there was a span of 10 bases. The CDR3 is 14 amino acids. CDR3 sequence: CASSWDGGSYEQYF. In nucleotides, the CDR3 is TGCGCCAGCAGCTGGGACGGAGGCTCCTACGAGCAGTACTTC.

The chain has TRBV6-5 and TRBJ1-1; D unresolved. V was pared by 2 bases and J by 4 bases, with 17 bases between. Germline V CDR1 and CDR2: MNHEY, SVGAGI. The CDR3 loop spans 16 amino acids. DNA for the CDR3: TGTGCCAGCAGTTACAACGCCTTCGGGCCAGTCACTGAAGCTTTCTTT. It encodes CASSYNAFGPVTEAFF.

This clone was recorded a few times. This chain links TRBV6-5 with TRBJ2-1; 9 bases are a match to TRBD1. CDR1 is MNHEY and CDR2 is SVGAGI in the germline V gene. CDR3 length: 13 amino acids. Trimming removed 5 bases from V and 15 bases from J; junction bases left unmatched: 11. CDR3 residues: CASSDQTGGFPFF. The CDR3 nucleotides read TGTGCCAGCAGTGACCAGACAGGGGGATTTCCGTTCTTC.

This sequence joins TRBV9 and TRBJ2-1; the D is unclear. V lost 3 bases to trimming and J lost 4 bases, with 8 bases between them. The CDR3 contains 13 residues. CDR1 SGDLS and CDR2 YYNGEE come from the germline V gene. CDR3 in amino acids: CASSELGYNEQFF. In nucleotides, the CDR3 is TGTGCCAGCAGCGAGCTGGGTTACAATGAGCAGTTCTTC. The full variable domain, in which reference TRBV9 and TRBJ2-1 provide the parts outside the CDR3, is DSGVTQTPKHLITATGQRVTLRCSPRSGDLSVYWYQQSLDQGLQFLIQYYNGEERAKGNILERFSAQQFPDLHSELNLSSLELGDSALYFCASSELGYNEQFFGPGTRLTVL.

This clone came up a few times. V and J are TRBV7-6 and TRBJ1-1, with a tentative D call TRBD1 (6 bases). Germline V gene sequence: CDR1 SGHVS, CDR2 FNYEAQ. The CDR3 has 15 amino acids. The V end was cut by 4 bases, the J end by 1 base, with 13 bases between. CDR3 loop: CASSSQDRQNTEAFF. CDR3 bases: TGTGCCAGCAGCTCCCAGGACAGACAGAACACTGAAGCTTTCTTT.

V is TRBV4-2 and J is TRBJ2-5; possibly TRBD2 for D (7 bases). Germline V lookup: CDR1 LGHNA, CDR2 YNFKEQ. The CDR3 is 16 residues long. V shed 4 bases and J shed 5 bases, with 20 bases lying between them. Here the CDR3 reads CASSPERGRVGETQYF. The DNA of the CDR3 is TGTGCCAGCAGCCCCGAAAGGGGGAGGGTTGGTGAGACCCAGTACTTC.

The chain links TRBV25-1 to TRBJ1-2; D remains unclear. V was trimmed by 4 bases and J by 8 bases, leaving 11 bases between them. This CDR3 is built from 12 residues. CDR1 is MGHDK and CDR2 is SYGVNS in the germline V gene. The chain's CDR3 is CASSVHMGGYTF. CDR3 sequence (DNA): TGTGCCAGCAGTGTCCATATGGGAGGCTACACCTTC.

The genes are TRBV19 and TRBJ2-2, with TRBD2 matching over 8 bases. This CDR3 comprises 14 residues. Germline trimming cut 11 bases from V and 0 bases from J; bases unmatched to any gene: 5. Germline V lookup: CDR1 LNHDA, CDR2 SQIVND (reference sequence). CDR3 amino acids: CACQGLANTGELFF. The CDR3 coding sequence is TGTGCCTGCCAGGGACTAGCGAACACCGGGGAGCTGTTTTTT.

The rearrangement uses TRBV29-1 and TRBJ2-7; D is unclear. Germline V gene sequence: CDR1 SQVTM, CDR2 ANQGSEA. The length of the CDR3 is 13 residues. The ends were cut back, 3 bases at V and 3 bases at J, with 12 bases in the middle. CDR3 DNA sequence: TGCAGCGTTGACGTGAAAGGCGACTACGAGCAGTACTTC. Translated, it gives CSVDVKGDYEQYF.

V is TRBV7-9 and J is TRBJ2-7; a weak D match, TRBD2 (7 bases). The V end lost 5 bases, the J end lost 2 bases, and 22 bases lay between the germline ends. Germline V gives CDR1 SEHNR, CDR2 FQNEAQ (reference sequence). The CDR3 covers 17 residues. CDR3 residues: CASSPRGAGEEAYEQYF. DNA of the CDR3: TGTGCCAGCAGCCCAAGGGGGGCGGGAGAGGAAGCCTACGAGCAGTACTTC.

J is TRBJ1-1 and V is TRBV13, with D possibly TRBD1 on 5 matching bases. The CDR3 sequence is 16 residues long. The V and J ends lost 5 bases and 4 bases respectively, with 20 bases between them. Germline CDR1 PRHDT, CDR2 FYEKMQ (reference sequence). The CDR3 DNA is TGTGCCAGCAGCCCCGGCTCGGGGGGGAAGTTCACTGAAGCTTTCTTT. As protein: CASSPGSGGKFTEAFF.

In its sample, this clone was seen a few times. This chain links TRBV28 with TRBJ2-3; 8 positions match TRBD1. The V and J ends lost 1 base and 4 bases, in that order; junction bases with no gene match: 10. Germline V CDR1 and CDR2: MDHEN, SYDVKM. This CDR3 has 17 amino acids. CDR3 in DNA: TGTGCCAGCAGTTTATTTGCAGGGGGCGAGCTTGCAGATACGCAGTATTTT. The encoded protein is CASSLFAGGELADTQYF.

This chain connects TRBV4-3 to TRBJ2-1; 7 bases line up with TRBD2. With V trimmed by 0 bases and J by 6 bases, 2 bases remained unmatched. Germline assignment: CDR1 LGHNA and CDR2 YSLEER. This CDR3 spans 14 amino acids. The CDR3 nucleotides read TGCGCCAGCAGCCAAGAATGGGGGGGCAATGAGCAGTTCTTC. This gives the protein CASSQEWGGNEQFF.